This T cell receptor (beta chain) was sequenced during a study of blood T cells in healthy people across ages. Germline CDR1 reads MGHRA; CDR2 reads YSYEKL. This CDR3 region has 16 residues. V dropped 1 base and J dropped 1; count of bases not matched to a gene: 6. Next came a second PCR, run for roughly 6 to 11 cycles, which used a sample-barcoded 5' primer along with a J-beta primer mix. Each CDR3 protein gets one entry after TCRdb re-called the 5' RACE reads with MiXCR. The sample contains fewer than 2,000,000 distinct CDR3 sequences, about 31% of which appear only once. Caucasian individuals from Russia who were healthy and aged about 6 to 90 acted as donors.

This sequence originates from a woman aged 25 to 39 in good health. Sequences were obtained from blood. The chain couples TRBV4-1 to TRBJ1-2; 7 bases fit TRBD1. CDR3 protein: CASSQVGQAINYGYTF. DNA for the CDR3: TGCGCCAGCAGCCAAGTCGGACAGGCGATTAACTATGGCTACACCTTC.